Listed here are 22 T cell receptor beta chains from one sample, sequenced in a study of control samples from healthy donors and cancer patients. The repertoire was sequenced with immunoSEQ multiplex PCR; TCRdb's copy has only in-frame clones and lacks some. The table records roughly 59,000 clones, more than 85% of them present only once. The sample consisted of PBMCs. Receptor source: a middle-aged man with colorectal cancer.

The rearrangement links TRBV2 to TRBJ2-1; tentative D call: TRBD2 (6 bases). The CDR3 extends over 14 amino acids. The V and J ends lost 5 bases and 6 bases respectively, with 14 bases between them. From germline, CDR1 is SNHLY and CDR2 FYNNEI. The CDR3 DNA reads TGTGCCAGCAGTTTCGGTGGGGGGTTCAATGAGCAGTTCTTC. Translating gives CASSFGGGFNEQFF.

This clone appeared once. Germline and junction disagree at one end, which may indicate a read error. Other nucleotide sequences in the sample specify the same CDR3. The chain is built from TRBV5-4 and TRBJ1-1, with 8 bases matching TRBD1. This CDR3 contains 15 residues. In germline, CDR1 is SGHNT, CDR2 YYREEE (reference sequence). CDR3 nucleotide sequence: TGTGCCAGTAAAGGGACAGGAAAAGGGACCACTGAAGCCTTCTTT. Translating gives CASKGTGKGTTEAFF.

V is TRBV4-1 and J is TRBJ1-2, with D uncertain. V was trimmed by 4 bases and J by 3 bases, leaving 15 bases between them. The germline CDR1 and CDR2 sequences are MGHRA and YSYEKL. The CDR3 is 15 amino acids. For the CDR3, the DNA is TGCGCCAGCAGCCGCGCCGGGAAGAACGACTATGGCTACACCTTC. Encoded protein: CASSRAGKNDYGYTF.

The CDR3, as DNA: TGTGCCAGTAGTATAGGTCATAACTACGAGCAGTACTTC. This sequence encodes CASSIGHNYEQYF. The V gene is TRBV19, the J gene TRBJ2-7; no clear D. CDR1 LNHDA and CDR2 SQIVND come from the germline V gene (reference sequence). CDR3 length: 13 residues. V shed 1 base and J shed 3 bases, with 7 bases lying between them.

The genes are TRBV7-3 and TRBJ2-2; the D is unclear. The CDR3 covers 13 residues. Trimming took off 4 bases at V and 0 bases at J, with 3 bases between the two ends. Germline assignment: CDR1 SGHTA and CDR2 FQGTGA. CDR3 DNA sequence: TGTGCCAGCAGCTATTCGAACACCGGGGAGCTGTTTTTT. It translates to CASSYSNTGELFF. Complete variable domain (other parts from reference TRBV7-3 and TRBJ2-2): GAGVSQTPSNKVTEKGKYVELRCDPISGHTALYWYRQSLGQGPEFLIYFQGTGAADDSGLPNDRFFAVRPEGSVSTLKIQRTERGDSAVYLCASSYSNTGELFFGEGSRLTVL.

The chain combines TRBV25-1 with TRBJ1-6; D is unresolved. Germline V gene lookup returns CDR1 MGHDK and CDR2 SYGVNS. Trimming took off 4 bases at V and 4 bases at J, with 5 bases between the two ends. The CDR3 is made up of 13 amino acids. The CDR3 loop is CASSGQYNSPLHF. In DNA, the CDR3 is TGTGCCAGCAGTGGGCAGTATAATTCACCCCTCCACTTT.

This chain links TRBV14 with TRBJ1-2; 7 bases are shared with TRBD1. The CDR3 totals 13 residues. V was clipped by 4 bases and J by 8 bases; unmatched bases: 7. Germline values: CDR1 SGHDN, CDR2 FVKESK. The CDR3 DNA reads TGTGCCAGCAGCCCCGACAGGGCCATCGGCTACACCTTC. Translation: CASSPDRAIGYTF.

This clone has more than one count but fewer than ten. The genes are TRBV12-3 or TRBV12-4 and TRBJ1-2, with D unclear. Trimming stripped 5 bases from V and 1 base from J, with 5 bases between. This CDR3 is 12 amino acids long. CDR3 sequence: CASSRDNYGYTF. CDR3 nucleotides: TGTGCCAGCAGTAGAGATAACTATGGCTACACCTTC.

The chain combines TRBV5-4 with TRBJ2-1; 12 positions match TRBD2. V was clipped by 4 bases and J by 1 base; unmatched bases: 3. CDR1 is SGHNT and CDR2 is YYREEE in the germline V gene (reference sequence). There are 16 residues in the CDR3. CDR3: CASSPTSGGSYNEQFF. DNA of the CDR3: TGTGCCAGCAGCCCCACTAGCGGGGGGTCCTACAATGAGCAGTTCTTC. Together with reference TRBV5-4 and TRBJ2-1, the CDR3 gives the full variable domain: ETGVTQSPTHLIKTRGQQVTLRCSSQSGHNTVSWYQQALGQGPQFIFQYYREEENGRGNFPPRFSGLQFPNYSSELNVNALELDDSALYLCASSPTSGGSYNEQFFGPGTRLTVL.

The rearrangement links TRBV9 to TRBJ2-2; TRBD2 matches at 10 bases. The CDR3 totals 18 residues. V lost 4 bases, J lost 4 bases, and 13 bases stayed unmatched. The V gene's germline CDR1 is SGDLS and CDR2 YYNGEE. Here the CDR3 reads CASSLALSGGAGTGELFF. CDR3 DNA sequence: TGTGCCAGCAGCTTAGCCCTAAGCGGGGGGGCGGGCACCGGGGAGCTGTTTTTT.

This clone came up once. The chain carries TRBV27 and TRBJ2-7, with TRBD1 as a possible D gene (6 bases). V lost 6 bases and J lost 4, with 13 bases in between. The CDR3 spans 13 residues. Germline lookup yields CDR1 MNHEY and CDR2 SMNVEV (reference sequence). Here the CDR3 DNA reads TGTGCCAGCAGCAGCGACAGGAGGTACGAGCAGTACTTC. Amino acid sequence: CASSSDRRYEQYF.

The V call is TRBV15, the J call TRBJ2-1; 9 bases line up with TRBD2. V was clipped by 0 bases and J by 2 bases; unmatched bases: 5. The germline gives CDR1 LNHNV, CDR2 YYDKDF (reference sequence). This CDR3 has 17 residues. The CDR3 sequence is CATSREAGGQTYNEQFF. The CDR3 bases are TGTGCCACCAGCAGAGAAGCGGGGGGCCAGACCTACAATGAGCAGTTCTTC.

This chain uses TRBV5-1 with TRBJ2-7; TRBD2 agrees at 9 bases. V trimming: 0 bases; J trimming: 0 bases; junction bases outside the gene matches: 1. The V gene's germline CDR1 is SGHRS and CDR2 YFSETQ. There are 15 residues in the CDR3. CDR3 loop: CASSLGLADSYEQYF. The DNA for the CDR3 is TGCGCCAGCAGCTTGGGACTAGCGGACTCCTACGAGCAGTACTTC. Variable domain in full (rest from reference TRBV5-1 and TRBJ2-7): KAGVTQTPRYLIKTRGQQVTLSCSPISGHRSVSWYQQTPGQGLQFLFEYFSETQRNKGNFPGRFSGRQFSNSRSEMNVSTLELGDSALYLCASSLGLADSYEQYFGPGTRLTVT.

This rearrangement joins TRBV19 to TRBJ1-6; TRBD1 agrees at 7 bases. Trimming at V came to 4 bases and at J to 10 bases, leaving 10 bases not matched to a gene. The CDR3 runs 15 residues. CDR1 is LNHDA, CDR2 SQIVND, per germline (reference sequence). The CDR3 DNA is TGTGCCAGTAGTACCCGGACAGGTATCGGCTCACCCCTCCACTTT. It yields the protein CASSTRTGIGSPLHF.

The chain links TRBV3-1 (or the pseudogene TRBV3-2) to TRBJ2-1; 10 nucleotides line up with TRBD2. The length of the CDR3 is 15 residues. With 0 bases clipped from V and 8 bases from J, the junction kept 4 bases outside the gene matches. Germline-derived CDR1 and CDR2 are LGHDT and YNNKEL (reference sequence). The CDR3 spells CASSQEPSGGYEQFF. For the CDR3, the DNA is TGTGCCAGCAGCCAAGAACCTAGCGGGGGATATGAGCAGTTCTTC.

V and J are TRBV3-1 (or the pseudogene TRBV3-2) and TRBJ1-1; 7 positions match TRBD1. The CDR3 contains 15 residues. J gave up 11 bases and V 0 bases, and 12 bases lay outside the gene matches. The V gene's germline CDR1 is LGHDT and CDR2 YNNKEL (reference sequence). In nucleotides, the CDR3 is TGTGCCAGCAGCCAAGATGCCCGACAGGGAGGGCTCGCTTTCTTT. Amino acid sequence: CASSQDARQGGLAFF.

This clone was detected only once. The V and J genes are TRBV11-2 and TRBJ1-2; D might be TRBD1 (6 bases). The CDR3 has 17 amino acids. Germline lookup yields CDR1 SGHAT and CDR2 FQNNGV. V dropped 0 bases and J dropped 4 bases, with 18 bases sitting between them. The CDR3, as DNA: TGTGCCAGCAGCTTAGATAGTCAACAGGGTGGGGTCTATGGCTACACCTTC. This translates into CASSLDSQQGGVYGYTF.

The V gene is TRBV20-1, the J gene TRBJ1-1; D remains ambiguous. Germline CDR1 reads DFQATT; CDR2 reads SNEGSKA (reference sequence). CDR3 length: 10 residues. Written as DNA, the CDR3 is TGCAGGGGTGGGGACACTGAAGCTTTCTTT. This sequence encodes CRGGDTEAFF.

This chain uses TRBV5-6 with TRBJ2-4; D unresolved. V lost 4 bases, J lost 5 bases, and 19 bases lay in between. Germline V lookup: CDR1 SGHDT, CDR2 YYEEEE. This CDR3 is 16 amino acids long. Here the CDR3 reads CASSLLGFSVENIQYF. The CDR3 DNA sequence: TGTGCCAGCAGCCTCCTCGGATTCAGCGTCGAAAACATTCAGTACTTC. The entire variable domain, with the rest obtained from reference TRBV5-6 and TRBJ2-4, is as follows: DAGVTQSPTHLIKTRGQQVTLRCSPKSGHDTVSWYQQALGQGPQFIFQYYEEEERQRGNFPDRFSGHQFPNYSSELNVNALLLGDSALYLCASSLLGFSVENIQYFGAGTRLSVL.

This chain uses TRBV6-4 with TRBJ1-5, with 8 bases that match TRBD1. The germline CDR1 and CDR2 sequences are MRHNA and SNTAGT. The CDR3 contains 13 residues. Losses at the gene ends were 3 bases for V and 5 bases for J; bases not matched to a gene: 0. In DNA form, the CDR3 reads TGTGCCAGCAGTGAGACAGGGGATCAGCCCCAGCATTTT. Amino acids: CASSETGDQPQHF.

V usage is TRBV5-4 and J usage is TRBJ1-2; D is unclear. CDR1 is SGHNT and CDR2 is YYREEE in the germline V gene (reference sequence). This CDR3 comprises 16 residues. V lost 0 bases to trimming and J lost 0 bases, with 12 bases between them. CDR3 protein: CASSLEVGSPNYGYTF. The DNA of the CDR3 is TGTGCCAGCAGCTTGGAGGTGGGCAGTCCTAACTATGGCTACACCTTC.

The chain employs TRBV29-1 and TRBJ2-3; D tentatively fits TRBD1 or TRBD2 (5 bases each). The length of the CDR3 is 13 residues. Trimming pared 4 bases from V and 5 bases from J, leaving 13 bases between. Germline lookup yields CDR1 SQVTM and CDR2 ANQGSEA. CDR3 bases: TGCAGCGTTGTCCTGGGGGTAGGAGATACGCAGTATTTT. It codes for CSVVLGVGDTQYF.